These 30 T cell receptor beta chains were all obtained from the same sample, sequenced in a study of TET2 disruption in CD19-targeted CAR T cells. Treatment denoted: autologous CTL019 cells: CD19 CAR with 4-1BB and CD3 zeta domains. This table comes from immunoSEQ multiplex PCR, and its TCRdb copy is limited to in-frame clones, with some not included. Its clone listing holds 25,000 or so clones. These receptors lack a known antigen. The specimen comprised CD8- CAR+ T cells sorted from cultured blood T cells, sampled for CD19 CAR T cell therapy. The subset was: CD8-negative CAR-positive T cells from the infusion product. The receptors were gathered from a man aged 70-80 years with chronic lymphocytic leukemia.

About this clone: The read ends 3 residues early relative to the CDR3; the germline J gene fills the gap. The chain joins TRBV20-1 to TRBJ1-1; tentative D call: TRBD1 (5 bases). Germline loops: CDR1 DFQATT, CDR2 SNEGSKA (reference sequence). V dropped 3 bases and J dropped 5 bases, with 13 bases sitting between them. The CDR3 loop spans 13 amino acids. CDR3 DNA (partial): TGCAGTGCTAGGGGTGACAGTGGGACTGAA. It translates to CSARGDSGTE. The whole CDR3 sequence is CSARGDSGTEAFF.

Comment on this clone: The read terminates 3 residues before the CDR3 end, so the remaining end is supplied by the germline J gene. The chain recombines TRBV5-1 with TRBJ2-2, with TRBD2 matching over 10 bases. CDR3 length: 17 amino acids. The trim removed 0 bases at V and 4 bases at J, leaving 6 bases unmatched. Germline V gene data show CDR1 as SGHRS and CDR2 as YFSETQ. This CDR3 reads CASSLERGGRGTGELFF. CDR3 DNA, as far as it was read: TGCGCCAGCAGCTTGGAGCGGGGGGGCCGTGGCACCGGGGAG. Together with reference TRBV5-1 and TRBJ2-2, the CDR3 gives the full variable domain: KAGVTQTPRYLIKTRGQQVTLSCSPISGHRSVSWYQQTPGQGLQFLFEYFSETQRNKGNFPGRFSGRQFSNSRSEMNVSTLELGDSALYLCASSLERGGRGTGELFFGEGSRLTVL.

With regard to this clone: The sequence runs out 3 residues before the end of the CDR3; the remainder is reconstructed from the germline J gene. In the same sample, other DNA sequences code for this CDR3. V usage is TRBV10-1 and J usage is TRBJ1-2; 9 nucleotides agree with TRBD1. This CDR3 is 17 amino acids long. Germline V gives CDR1 WNHNN, CDR2 SYGVQD (reference sequence). The ends lost 0 bases at V and 1 base at J; junction bases unmatched: 6. The CDR3 spells CASSESGTGGFNYGYTF. The DNA read from the CDR3 is TGCGCCAGCAGTGAGTCTGGTACAGGGGGCTTTAACTATGGC.

The CDR3 loop reads CASSVLATHNEQFF. The sequenced part of the CDR3 DNA is TGTGCCAGCAGTGTACTAGCGACTCACAATGAG. V and J are TRBV6-4 and TRBJ2-1; 7 bases align to TRBD2. Sequencing ends 3 residues short of the CDR3 end; the germline J gene provides the rest. This CDR3 contains 14 residues. J was trimmed by 5 bases and V by 4 bases; bases with no gene match: 5. Looked up from germline, CDR1 is MRHNA and CDR2 is SNTAGT.

On this clone: The read ends 3 residues before the CDR3 terminus; that terminus is restored from the germline J gene. This chain links TRBV4-2 with TRBJ2-1, with TRBD2 identical over 11 bases. This CDR3 is built from 19 residues. After removal of 4 bases from V and 4 bases from J, the junction contained 15 bases not matched to a gene. Germline loops: CDR1 LGHNA, CDR2 YNFKEQ. The CDR3 here is CASSPGGSGGAFVYNEQFF. The covered CDR3 bases are TGTGCCAGCAGCCCCGGGGGTAGCGGGGGGGCATTCGTATACAATGAG.

To note about this clone: From the germline J gene comes the end of the CDR3, since the read stops 3 residues before it. The chain carries TRBV19 and TRBJ1-3; D is unclear. Germline values: CDR1 LNHDA, CDR2 SQIVND (reference sequence). The CDR3 has 13 residues. This CDR3 is CASSEPGEWTIYF. The part of the CDR3 DNA that was read is TGTGCCAGTTCGGAACCGGGAGAATGGACT.

Concerning this clone: Coverage ceases 3 residues before the CDR3 finishes, and the germline J gene fills in the end. V gene TRBV28 combines with J gene TRBJ1-5, with D tentatively TRBD1 (5 bases). The CDR3 is made up of 14 amino acids. Per the germline V gene, CDR1 is MDHEN and CDR2 is SYDVKM. Deletions cut 5 bases from V and 1 base from J, with 9 bases between. CDR3 sequence: CASSQGLSNQPQHF. The sequenced part of the CDR3 DNA is TGTGCCAGCAGTCAGGGTTTGAGCAATCAGCCC.

Note on this clone: Read coverage stops 3 residues before the CDR3 terminus; the germline J gene supplies the remainder. The chain has TRBV11-2 and TRBJ2-2, with D possibly matching TRBD1 (5 bases). CDR1 is SGHAT, CDR2 FQNNGV, per germline. The CDR3 loop spans 15 amino acids. V lost 3 bases to trimming and J lost 4 bases, with 12 bases between them. Incomplete CDR3 DNA: TGTGCCAGCAGCTTCGCAAACAGGATCACCGGGGAG. Protein sequence: CASSFANRITGE. The whole CDR3 sequence reads CASSFANRITGELFF.

Note on this clone: The CDR3 end is not reached by the read, which stops 3 residues before it; the germline J gene fills it in. This chain connects TRBV10-3 to TRBJ2-3; D is possibly TRBD2 (5 bases). In germline, CDR1 is ENHRY, CDR2 SYGVKD. The CDR3 spans 16 residues. Trimming removed 5 bases at V and 0 bases at J, with 15 bases between. CDR3 in amino acids: CAISPTAAGSTDTQYF. Partial CDR3 DNA: TGTGCCATCAGTCCGACGGCGGCGGGTAGCACAGATACG.

This chain's CDR3 is CASSEGRVETQYF. The sequenced part of the CDR3 DNA is TGTGCCAGCAGTGAAGGGAGGGTCGAGACT. The gene calls are TRBV2 and TRBJ2-4, with D maybe TRBD2 (6 bases). Sequencing ends 3 residues short of the CDR3 end; the germline J gene provides the rest. The CDR3 spans 13 residues. CDR1 and CDR2 (germline): SNHLY, FYNNEI. Looking up the rest from reference TRBV2 and TRBJ2-4 gives the full variable domain: EPEVTQTPSHQVTQMGQEVILRCVPISNHLYFYWYRQILGQKVEFLVSFYNNEISEKSEIFDDQFSVERPDGSNFTLKIRSTKLEDSAMYFCASSEGRVETQYFGAGTRLSVL.

As concerns this clone: From the germline J gene comes the end of the CDR3, since the read stops 3 residues before it. The rearrangement joins TRBV20-1 to TRBJ2-7; 12 nucleotides agree with TRBD1. The V gene's germline CDR1 is DFQATT and CDR2 SNEGSKA (reference sequence). CDR3 length equals 15 residues. V lost 0 bases and J lost 4; bases outside the gene matches: 4. This chain's CDR3 is CSARDRDRGRYEQYF. CDR3 DNA, as far as it was read: TGCAGTGCTAGAGACCGGGACAGGGGGCGTTACGAG.

For this clone: The read gets to within 3 residues of the CDR3 end, and the germline J gene fills in the rest. This chain connects TRBV6-1 to TRBJ2-4, with D hard to call. Germline loops: CDR1 MNHNS, CDR2 SASEGT. The CDR3 loop spans 15 amino acids. CDR3 in amino acids: CASSEFPGSLSGQYF. The CDR3 bases that were read are TGTGCCAGCAGTGAATTTCCAGGCTCCTTGTCTGGT.

As to this clone: The read ends 3 residues shy of where the CDR3 ends; the end is completed using the germline J gene. The V and J genes are TRBV7-9 and TRBJ1-1, with a weak D call TRBD1 (5 bases). In germline, CDR1 is SEHNR, CDR2 FQNEAQ (reference sequence). The CDR3 spans 13 residues. CDR3 region: CASVRGQEDTAFF. The DNA read from the CDR3 is TGTGCCAGCGTGAGGGGCCAGGAGGATACG.

As for this clone: The read is 3 residues too short to cover the CDR3 end, so that end is filled in from the germline J gene. The J gene is TRBJ1-1, the V gene TRBV6-2 or TRBV6-3, with 7 bases aligning to TRBD1. This CDR3 spans 15 amino acids. The germline V gene has CDR1 MNHEY and CDR2 SVGEGT. CDR3 DNA, as far as it was read: TGTGCCAGCAGTGGAAGGCAGGACAGGCCCTACGAG. It yields the protein CASSGRQDRPYE. The full CDR3 protein reads CASSGRQDRPYEAFF.

With regard to this clone: The read ends 3 residues shy of where the CDR3 ends; the end is completed using the germline J gene. The chain combines TRBV6-2 or TRBV6-3 with TRBJ1-2; D is perhaps TRBD1 (5 bases). CDR3 length equals 14 residues. Germline V gene sequence: CDR1 MNHEY, CDR2 SVGEGT. CDR3 DNA (partial): TGTGCCAGCAGGACGGGACTTTACACAGATACC. Its translation: CASRTGLYTDT. The full CDR3 protein reads CASRTGLYTDTYTF.

Comments on this clone: The sequence runs out 3 residues before the end of the CDR3; the remainder is reconstructed from the germline J gene. V gene TRBV19 combines with J gene TRBJ1-2, with D possibly TRBD1 on 6 matching bases. Germline lookup yields CDR1 LNHDA and CDR2 SQIVND (reference sequence). The CDR3 runs 15 residues. CDR3 protein: CASSIRTAPDSGYTF. Partial CDR3 DNA: TGTGCCAGTAGTATCCGGACAGCGCCTGATAGCGGC. Complete variable domain (other parts from reference TRBV19 and TRBJ1-2): DGGITQSPKYLFRKEGQNVTLSCEQNLNHDAMYWYRQDPGQGLRLIYYSQIVNDFQKGDIAEGYSVSREKKESFPLTVTSAQKNPTAFYLCASSIRTAPDSGYTFGSGTRLTVV.

Points on this clone: From the germline J gene comes the end of the CDR3, since the read stops 3 residues before it. V is TRBV12-5 and J is TRBJ2-3, with 9 bases fitting TRBD2. The CDR3 has 17 residues. CDR1 and CDR2 from the germline V gene are LGHNT and FRNRAP. Trimming at V came to 1 base and at J to 5 bases, leaving 10 bases not matched to a gene. The CDR3: CASGLGSGGGVVDTQYF. The CDR3 DNA, read in part, is TGTGCTAGTGGTTTGGGTTCAGGCGGGGGGGTCGTAGATACG. The whole variable domain, remainder taken from reference TRBV12-5 and TRBJ2-3, is DARVTQTPRHKVTEMGQEVTMRCQPILGHNTVFWYRQTMMQGLELLAYFRNRAPLDDSGMPKDRFSAEMPDATLATLKIQPSEPRDSAVYFCASGLGSGGGVVDTQYFGPGTRLTVL.

Worth noting for this clone: The read ends 3 residues shy of where the CDR3 ends; the end is completed using the germline J gene. The chain recombines TRBV6-2 or TRBV6-3 with TRBJ1-1; a possible D gene is TRBD1 (5 bases). Trimming removed 10 bases from V and 0 bases from J, with 21 bases in between. The CDR3 totals 16 residues. The germline V gene encodes CDR1 MNHEY and CDR2 SVGEGT. The CDR3 bases that were read are TGTGCCACTCACTCTGGGGGGTCGGGAATGAACACTGAA. Encoded protein: CATHSGGSGMNTE. The entire CDR3 reads CATHSGGSGMNTEAFF.

On this clone: The missing CDR3 end, 3 residues past where the read stops, is filled in from the germline J gene. The V call is TRBV5-1, the J call TRBJ1-2, with a tentative D call TRBD1 (5 bases). The CDR3 contains 16 residues. Germline CDR1 is SGHRS and CDR2 is YFSETQ. Trimming removed 4 bases at V and 0 bases at J, with 16 bases between. The CDR3 loop is CASSVTFGASNYGYTF. CDR3 DNA, as far as it was read: TGCGCCAGCAGCGTAACCTTTGGGGCCTCTAACTATGGC.

Comments on this clone: The read ends 3 residues before the CDR3 terminus; that terminus is restored from the germline J gene. V and J are TRBV30 and TRBJ2-4, with D perhaps TRBD1 (6 bases). Germline CDR1 and CDR2: GTSNPN and SVGIG (reference sequence). The CDR3 is 15 amino acids. The CDR3 sequence is CAWSAPLQGGHGQYF. Partial CDR3 DNA: TGTGCCTGGAGTGCCCCCCTACAGGGCGGGCATGGT.

Remarks on this clone: The DNA ends 3 residues before the CDR3 does, and the rest of the CDR3 is filled in from the germline J gene. V gene TRBV6-2 or TRBV6-3 combines with J gene TRBJ2-7, with no clear D. V was clipped by 6 bases and J by 6 bases, with 9 bases between them. The CDR3 is 11 amino acids. Germline V CDR1 and CDR2: MNHEY, SVGEGT. CDR3 loop: CASRYTGEQYF. Incomplete CDR3 DNA: TGTGCCAGCAGGTACACGGGCGAG.

By frequency, this clone is medium-sized. The observed sequence ends 3 residues before the CDR3 terminus, with the missing tail filled in from the germline J gene. The J gene is TRBJ2-3, the V gene TRBV19; 7 positions match TRBD2. The CDR3 consists of 17 residues. V trimming: 3 bases; J trimming: 0 bases; junction bases outside the gene matches: 9. Germline CDR1 reads LNHDA; CDR2 reads SQIVND (reference sequence). The covered CDR3 bases are TGTGCCAGTAGTATGCGGCGGGGGAGCCTTAGCACAGATACG. It translates to CASSMRRGSLSTDT. The entire CDR3 protein is CASSMRRGSLSTDTQYF.

To note about this clone: The read terminates 3 residues before the CDR3 end, so the remaining end is supplied by the germline J gene. The J gene is TRBJ2-4, the V gene TRBV6-2 or TRBV6-3, with D unresolved. CDR3 length equals 12 residues. Germline CDR1 MNHEY, CDR2 SVGEGT. The sequenced CDR3 bases are TGTGCCAGCAGATTTAGCTCGAAGACT. As protein: CASRFSSKT. The CDR3, in full, reads CASRFSSKTQYF.

In regard to this clone: The read halts 3 residues ahead of the CDR3 end, with the missing end drawn from the germline J gene. The chain uses TRBV6-1 and TRBJ2-4; weak D call: TRBD1 (6 bases). The germline V gene has CDR1 MNHNS and CDR2 SASEGT. The CDR3 length is 15 residues. CDR3 amino acids: CASSEAGTGNYGQYF. The CDR3 bases that were read are TGTGCCAGCAGTGAAGCAGGCACAGGGAACTATGGT.

The CDR3 here is CASISGGLPYEQYF. The part of the CDR3 DNA that was read is TGTGCCAGTATTAGCGGGGGGCTCCCCTACGAG. The genes are TRBV27 and TRBJ2-7, with TRBD2 matching 10 bases. The read halts 3 residues ahead of the CDR3 end, with the missing end drawn from the germline J gene. Unmatched junction bases numbered 7, after V lost 9 bases and J lost 2 bases. CDR3 length: 14 amino acids. Germline-derived CDR1 and CDR2 are MNHEY and SMNVEV (reference sequence).

CDR3 DNA (partial): TGCGCCAGCAGCTCCGGGGTTGCCGGGACAGGGGAA. It is translated as CASSSGVAGTGE. Given in full, the CDR3 is CASSSGVAGTGEAFF. This chain connects TRBV5-1 to TRBJ1-1; 9 positions agree with TRBD1. The observed sequence ends 3 residues before the CDR3 terminus, with the missing tail filled in from the germline J gene. The CDR3 is 15 amino acids. Germline CDR1 and CDR2: SGHRS and YFSETQ.

With regard to this clone: Read data end 3 residues before the CDR3 end; the end is taken from the germline J gene. This chain links TRBV19 with TRBJ1-5; tentative D call: TRBD1 (5 bases). Germline V gene data show CDR1 as LNHDA and CDR2 as SQIVND (reference sequence). Trimming took off 3 bases at V and 3 bases at J, with 9 bases between the two ends. The CDR3 sequence is 14 residues long. CDR3: CASSIRGFNQPQHF. The CDR3 bases that were read are TGTGCCAGTAGTATCCGGGGGTTCAATCAGCCC.

Details on this clone: The read ends 3 residues early relative to the CDR3; the germline J gene fills the gap. In the same sample, other DNA sequences code for this CDR3. V usage is TRBV7-8 and J usage is TRBJ1-2, with D hard to call. There are 13 residues in the CDR3. Deletions cut 2 bases from V and 7 bases from J, with 11 bases between. In germline, CDR1 is SGHVS, CDR2 FQNEAQ. The CDR3 sequence: CASSLPLAGGYTF. The CDR3 bases that were read are TGTGCCAGCAGCTTACCACTCGCCGGTGGC.

For this clone: The sequence runs out 3 residues before the end of the CDR3; the remainder is reconstructed from the germline J gene. The chain recombines TRBV7-9 with TRBJ1-2, with 8 positions matching TRBD1. Germline assignment: CDR1 SEHNR and CDR2 FQNEAQ (reference sequence). The CDR3 is 14 amino acids. CDR3 in amino acids: CASSFDRGPYDYTF. The sequenced CDR3 bases are TGTGCCAGCAGCTTCGACAGGGGTCCCTACGAC.

As concerns this clone: The read terminates 3 residues ahead of where the CDR3 ends, so the germline J gene completes it. This chain links TRBV15 with TRBJ1-1, with D possibly matching TRBD1 (5 bases). This CDR3 region has 16 residues. From germline, CDR1 is LNHNV and CDR2 YYDKDF (reference sequence). Trimming left V 2 bases short and J 4 bases short, with 17 bases between. The CDR3 is CATSRKGRGMVTEAFF. The covered CDR3 bases are TGTGCCACCAGCAGAAAAGGGAGGGGAATGGTCACTGAA. The whole variable domain, filled in from reference TRBV15 and TRBJ1-1, reads DAMVIQNPRYQVTQFGKPVTLSCSQTLNHNVMYWYQQKSSQAPKLLFHYYDKDFNNEADTPDNFQSRRPNTSFCFLDIRSPGLGDTAMYLCATSRKGRGMVTEAFFGQGTRLTVV.